This TCR beta chain was sequenced in a study of blood T cells in healthy people across ages. A second PCR of about 7 to 12 cycles used a sample-barcoded 5' primer and a J-beta primer mix. Each cDNA molecule carried a tag from a template-switch adaptor that contained 12 random nucleotides. TCRdb itself ran the 5' RACE reads through MiXCR, one entry per CDR3 protein. The top ten clones hold roughly an eighth of a sample with about a million distinct CDR3 sequences, 45% to 50% of them seen once. CDR3 length equals 18 residues. Germline V CDR1 and CDR2: SGHVS, FQNEAQ. The V and J ends lost 4 bases and 1 base respectively, with 22 bases between them.

The source is a man aged 25 to 40 in good health. Sequencing was carried out using blood. The chain couples TRBV7-8 to TRBJ1-1; D is unresolved. CDR3 sequence reads: CASSSRYITSTSNTEAFF. The CDR3 DNA follows: TGTGCCAGCAGCTCGCGCTACATCACTTCAACTTCGAACACTGAAGCTTTCTTT.